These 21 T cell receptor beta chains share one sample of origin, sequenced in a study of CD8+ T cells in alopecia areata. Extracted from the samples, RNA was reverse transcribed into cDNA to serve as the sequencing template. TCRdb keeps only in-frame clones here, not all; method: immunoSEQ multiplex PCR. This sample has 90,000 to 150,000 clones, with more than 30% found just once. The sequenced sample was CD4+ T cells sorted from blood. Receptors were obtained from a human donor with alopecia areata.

In DNA form, the CDR3 reads TGTGCCAGCAGTTCTGTCCCGGGGCTACTCGGGGAGACCCAGTACTTC. This translates into CASSSVPGLLGETQYF. The V call is TRBV27, the J call TRBJ2-5, with D possibly being TRBD1 or TRBD2 (5 bases each). V lost 4 bases, J lost 5 bases, and 20 bases lay in between. The CDR3 runs to 16 residues. Germline V gene data show CDR1 as MNHEY and CDR2 as SMNVEV (reference sequence).

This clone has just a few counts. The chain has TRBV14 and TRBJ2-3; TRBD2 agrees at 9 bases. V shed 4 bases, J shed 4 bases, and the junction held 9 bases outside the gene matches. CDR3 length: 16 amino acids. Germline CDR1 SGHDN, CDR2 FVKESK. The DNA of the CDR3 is TGTGCCAGCAGCCTGATGCGGGGGGGCGTGCCAGATACGCAGTATTTT. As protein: CASSLMRGGVPDTQYF. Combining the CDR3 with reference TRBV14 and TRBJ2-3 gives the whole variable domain EAGVTQFPSHSVIEKGQTVTLRCDPISGHDNLYWYRRVMGKEIKFLLHFVKESKQDESGMPNNRFLAERTGGTYSTLKVQPAELEDSGVYFCASSLMRGGVPDTQYFGPGTRLTVL.

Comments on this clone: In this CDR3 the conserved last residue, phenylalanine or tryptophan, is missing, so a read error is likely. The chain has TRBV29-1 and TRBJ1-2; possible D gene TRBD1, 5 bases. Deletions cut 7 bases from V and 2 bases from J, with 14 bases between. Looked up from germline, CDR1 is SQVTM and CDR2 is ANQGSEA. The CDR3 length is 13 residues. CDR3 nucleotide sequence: TGCAGCGCTGGGGACCCGCCCAACTATGGCTACACCCTC. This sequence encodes CSAGDPPNYGYTL.

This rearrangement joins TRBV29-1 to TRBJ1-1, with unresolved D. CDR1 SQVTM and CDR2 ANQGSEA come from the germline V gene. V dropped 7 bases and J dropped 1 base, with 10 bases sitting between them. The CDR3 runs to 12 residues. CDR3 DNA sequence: TGCAGCGCCCGCGATTGGAACACTGAAGCTTTCTTT. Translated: CSARDWNTEAFF.

CDR3 sequence reads: CASSLNTEAFF. Here the CDR3 DNA reads TGTGCCAGCAGCCTTAACACTGAAGCTTTCTTT. The V and J genes are TRBV5-6 and TRBJ1-1; D is undetermined. The CDR3 totals 11 residues. From germline, CDR1 is SGHDT and CDR2 YYEEEE. V shed 4 bases and J shed 2 bases, with 3 bases lying between them. Variable domain in full (rest from reference TRBV5-6 and TRBJ1-1): DAGVTQSPTHLIKTRGQQVTLRCSPKSGHDTVSWYQQALGQGPQFIFQYYEEEERQRGNFPDRFSGHQFPNYSSELNVNALLLGDSALYLCASSLNTEAFFGQGTRLTVV.

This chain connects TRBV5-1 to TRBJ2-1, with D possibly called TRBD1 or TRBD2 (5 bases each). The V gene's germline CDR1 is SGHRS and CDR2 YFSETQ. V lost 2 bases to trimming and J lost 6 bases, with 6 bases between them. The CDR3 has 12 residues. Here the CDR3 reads CASSFGGNEQFF. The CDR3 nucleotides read TGCGCCAGCAGCTTTGGGGGCAATGAGCAGTTCTTC. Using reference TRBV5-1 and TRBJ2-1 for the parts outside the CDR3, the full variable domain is KAGVTQTPRYLIKTRGQQVTLSCSPISGHRSVSWYQQTPGQGLQFLFEYFSETQRNKGNFPGRFSGRQFSNSRSEMNVSTLELGDSALYLCASSFGGNEQFFGPGTRLTVL.

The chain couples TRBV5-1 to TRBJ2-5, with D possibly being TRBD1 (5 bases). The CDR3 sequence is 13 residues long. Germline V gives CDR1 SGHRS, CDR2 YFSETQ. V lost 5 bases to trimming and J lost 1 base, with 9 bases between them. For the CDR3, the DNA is TGCGCCAGCAGTCGAGACAGCCAAGAGACCCAGTACTTC. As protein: CASSRDSQETQYF.

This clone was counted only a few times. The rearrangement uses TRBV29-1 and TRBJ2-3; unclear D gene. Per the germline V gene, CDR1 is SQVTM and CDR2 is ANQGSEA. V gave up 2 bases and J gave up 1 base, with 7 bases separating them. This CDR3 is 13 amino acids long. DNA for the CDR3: TGCAGCGTTGAACTGCGGCGCACAGATACGCAGTATTTT. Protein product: CSVELRRTDTQYF.

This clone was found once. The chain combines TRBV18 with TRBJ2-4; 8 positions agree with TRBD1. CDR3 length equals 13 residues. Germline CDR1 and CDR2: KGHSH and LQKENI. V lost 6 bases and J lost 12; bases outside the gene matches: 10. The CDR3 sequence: CASSPTGGEDQYF. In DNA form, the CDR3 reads TGTGCCAGCTCCCCTACAGGGGGAGAGGATCAGTACTTC. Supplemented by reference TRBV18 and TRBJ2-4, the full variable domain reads NAGVMQNPRHLVRRRGQEARLRCSPMKGHSHVYWYRQLPEEGLKFMVYLQKENIIDESGMPKERFSAEFPKEGPSILRIQQVVRGDSAAYFCASSPTGGEDQYFGAGTRLSVL.

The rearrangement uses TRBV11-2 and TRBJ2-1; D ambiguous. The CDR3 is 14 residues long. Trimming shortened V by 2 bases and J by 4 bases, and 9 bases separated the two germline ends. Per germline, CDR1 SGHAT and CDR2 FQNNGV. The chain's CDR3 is CASSLSLAYNEQFF. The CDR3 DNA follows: TGTGCCAGCAGCTTATCATTGGCGTACAATGAGCAGTTCTTC.

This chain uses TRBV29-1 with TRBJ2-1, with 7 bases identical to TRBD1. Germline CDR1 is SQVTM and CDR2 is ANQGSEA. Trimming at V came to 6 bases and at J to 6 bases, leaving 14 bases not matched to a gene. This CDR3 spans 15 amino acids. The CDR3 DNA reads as TGCAGCGTCGTACAGGGGACGGGGCCCGTCAATGAGCAGTTCTTC. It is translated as CSVVQGTGPVNEQFF.

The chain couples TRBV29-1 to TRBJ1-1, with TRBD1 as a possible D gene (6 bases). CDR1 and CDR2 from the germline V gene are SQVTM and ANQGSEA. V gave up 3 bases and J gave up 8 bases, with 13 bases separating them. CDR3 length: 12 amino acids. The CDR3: CSVDRGGLEAFF. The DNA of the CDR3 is TGCAGCGTTGATAGAGGGGGGTTAGAAGCTTTCTTT.

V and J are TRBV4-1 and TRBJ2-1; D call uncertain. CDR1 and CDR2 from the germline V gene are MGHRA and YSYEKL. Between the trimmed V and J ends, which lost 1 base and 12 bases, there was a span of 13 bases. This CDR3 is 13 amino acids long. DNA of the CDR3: TGCGCCAGCAGCCAAGGAAATCAACCGGGGCAGTTCTTC. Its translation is CASSQGNQPGQFF.

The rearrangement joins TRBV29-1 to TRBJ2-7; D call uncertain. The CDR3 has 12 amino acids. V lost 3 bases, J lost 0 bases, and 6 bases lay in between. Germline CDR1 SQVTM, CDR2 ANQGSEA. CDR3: CSVDRSSYEQYF. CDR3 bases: TGCAGCGTTGATCGCAGCTCCTACGAGCAGTACTTC.

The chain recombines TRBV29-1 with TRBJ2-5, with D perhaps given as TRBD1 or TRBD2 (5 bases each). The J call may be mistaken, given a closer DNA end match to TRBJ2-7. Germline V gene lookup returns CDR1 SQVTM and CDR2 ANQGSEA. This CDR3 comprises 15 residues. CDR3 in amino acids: CSARGQAKGLYEQYF. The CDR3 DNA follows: TGCAGCGCCAGAGGGCAGGCCAAGGGGCTCTACGAGCAGTACTTC.

This chain's CDR3 is CSVDPGTSGRNTGELFF. The DNA for the CDR3 is TGCAGCGTCGACCCGGGGACTAGCGGGAGGAACACCGGGGAGCTGTTTTTT. V gene TRBV29-1 combines with J gene TRBJ2-2, with 14 nucleotides matching TRBD2. V shed 6 bases, J shed 1 base, and the junction held 7 bases outside the gene matches. This CDR3 spans 17 amino acids. The germline V gene encodes CDR1 SQVTM and CDR2 ANQGSEA.

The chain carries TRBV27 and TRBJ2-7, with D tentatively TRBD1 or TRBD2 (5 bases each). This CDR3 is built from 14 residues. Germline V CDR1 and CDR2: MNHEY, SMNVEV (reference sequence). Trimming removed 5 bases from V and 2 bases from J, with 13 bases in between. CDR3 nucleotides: TGTGCCAGCAGTCCCGGGACGTATACCTACGAGCAGTACTTC. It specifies CASSPGTYTYEQYF.

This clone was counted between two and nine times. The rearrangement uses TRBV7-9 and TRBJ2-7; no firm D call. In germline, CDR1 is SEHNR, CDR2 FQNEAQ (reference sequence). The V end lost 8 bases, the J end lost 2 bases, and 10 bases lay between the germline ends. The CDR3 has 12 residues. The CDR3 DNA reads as TGTGCCAGCGGCTCGAGGACCTACGAGCAGTACTTC. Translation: CASGSRTYEQYF.

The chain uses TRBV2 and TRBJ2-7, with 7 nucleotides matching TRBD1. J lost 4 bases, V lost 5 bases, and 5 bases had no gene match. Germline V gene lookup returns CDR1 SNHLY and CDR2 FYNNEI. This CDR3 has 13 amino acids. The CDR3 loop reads CASSPGTEYEQYF. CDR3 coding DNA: TGTGCCAGCAGTCCCGGGACAGAGTACGAGCAGTACTTC.

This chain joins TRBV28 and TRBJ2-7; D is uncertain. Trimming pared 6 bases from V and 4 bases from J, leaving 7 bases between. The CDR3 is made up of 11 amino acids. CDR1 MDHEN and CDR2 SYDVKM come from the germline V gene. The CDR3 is CASSRMYEQYF. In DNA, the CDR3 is TGTGCCAGCAGCCGAATGTACGAGCAGTACTTC.

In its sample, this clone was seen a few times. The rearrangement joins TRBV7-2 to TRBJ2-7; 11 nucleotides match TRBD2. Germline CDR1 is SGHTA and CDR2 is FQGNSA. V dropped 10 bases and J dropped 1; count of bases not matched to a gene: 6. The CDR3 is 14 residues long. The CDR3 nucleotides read TGTGCCACAAAACGACTAGCGGGGTCCTACGAGCAGTACTTC. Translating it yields CATKRLAGSYEQYF.